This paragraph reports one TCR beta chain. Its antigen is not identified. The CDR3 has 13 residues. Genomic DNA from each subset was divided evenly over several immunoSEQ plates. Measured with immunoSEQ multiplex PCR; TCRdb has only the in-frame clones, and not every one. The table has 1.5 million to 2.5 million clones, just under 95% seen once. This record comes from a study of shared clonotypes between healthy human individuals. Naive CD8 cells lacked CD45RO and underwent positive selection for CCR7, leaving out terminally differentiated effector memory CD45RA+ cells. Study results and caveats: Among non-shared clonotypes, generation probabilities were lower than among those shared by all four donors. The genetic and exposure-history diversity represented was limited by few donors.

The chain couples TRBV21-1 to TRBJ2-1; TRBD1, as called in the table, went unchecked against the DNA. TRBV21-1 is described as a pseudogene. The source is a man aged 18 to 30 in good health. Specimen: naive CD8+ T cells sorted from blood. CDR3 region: CASTGQIYNEQFF. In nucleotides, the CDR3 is TGTGCCAGCACCGGACAGATATACAATGAGCAGTTCTTC.